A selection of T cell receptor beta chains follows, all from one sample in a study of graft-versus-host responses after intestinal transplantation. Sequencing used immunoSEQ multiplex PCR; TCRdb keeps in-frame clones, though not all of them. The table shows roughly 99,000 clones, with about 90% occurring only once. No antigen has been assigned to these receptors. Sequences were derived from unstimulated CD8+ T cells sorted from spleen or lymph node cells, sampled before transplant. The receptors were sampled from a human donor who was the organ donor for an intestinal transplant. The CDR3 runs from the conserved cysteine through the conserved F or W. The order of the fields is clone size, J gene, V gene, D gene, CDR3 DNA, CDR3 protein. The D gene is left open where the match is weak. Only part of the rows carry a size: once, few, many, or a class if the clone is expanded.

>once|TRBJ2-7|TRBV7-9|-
TGTGCCAGCAGCTTAGTGTCCAGTAACTACGAGCAGTACTTC
CASSLVSSNYEQYF
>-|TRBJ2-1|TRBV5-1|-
TGCGCCAGCAGCTTGAGCCTAGCTGAAGACAATGAGCAGTTCTTC
CASSLSLAEDNEQFF
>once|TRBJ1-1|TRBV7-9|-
TGTGCCAGCAGCTTCGGGACTGAAGCTTTCTTT
CASSFGTEAFF
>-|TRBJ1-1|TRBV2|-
TGTGCCAGCAGTGGAATACATGAAGCTTTCTTT
CASSGIHEAFF
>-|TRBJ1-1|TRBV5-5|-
TGTGCCAGCAGCTTATTCCGCCGACAGGCCACTGAAGCTTTCTTT
CASSLFRRQATEAFF
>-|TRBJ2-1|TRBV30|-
TGTGCCTGGAGACAGGTACAGAAATACAATGAGCAGTTCTTC
CAWRQVQKYNEQFF
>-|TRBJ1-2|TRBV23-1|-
TGCGCCAGCAGTCAATCGATCGGCAGGGGTTATGGCTACACCTTC
CASSQSIGRGYGYTF
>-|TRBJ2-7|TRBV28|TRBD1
TGTGCCAGCAGTTTATGGGGGACAGGACTCTACGAGCAGTACTTC
CASSLWGTGLYEQYF
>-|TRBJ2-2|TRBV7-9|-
TGTGCCAGCAGCTTTTTCCCGACTGTTGCCTCCACCGGGGAGCTGTTTTTT
CASSFFPTVASTGELFF
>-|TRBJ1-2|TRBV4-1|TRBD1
TGCGCCAGCAGCCAAGGGCTTGGGACAGGGTATGGCTACACCTTC
CASSQGLGTGYGYTF
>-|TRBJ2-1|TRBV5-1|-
TGCGCCAGCAGCTTTACAAGCTCCTACAATGAGCAGTTCTTC
CASSFTSSYNEQFF
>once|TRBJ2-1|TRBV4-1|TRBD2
TGCGCCAGCAGCCAAGGAGGCGCGGGGGGGTACCTGGATGAGCAGTTCTTC
CASSQGGAGGYLDEQFF
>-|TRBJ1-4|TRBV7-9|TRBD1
TGTGCCAGCAGCTCCCCTCAACAGGGGGCAAATGAAAAACTGTTTTTT
CASSSPQQGANEKLFF
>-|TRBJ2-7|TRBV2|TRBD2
TGTGCCAGCAGGGGGGGAGCGGGACTGCCCGAGCAGTACTTC
CASRGGAGLPEQYF
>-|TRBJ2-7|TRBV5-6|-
TGTGCCAGCAGCTCCATAGACACGTCCTACGAGCAGTACTTC
CASSSIDTSYEQYF
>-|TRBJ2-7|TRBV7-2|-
TGTGCCAGCAGCCCGACGACACTCTACGAGCAGTACTTC
CASSPTTLYEQYF
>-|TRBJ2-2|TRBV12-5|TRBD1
TGTGCTAGTGGAACAGGACAGGGGGCTGACGGGGAGCTGTTTTTT
CASGTGQGADGELFF
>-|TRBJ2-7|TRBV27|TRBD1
TGTGCCAGCAGTTTCACTACAGGGGGTTACTACGAGCAGTACTTC
CASSFTTGGYYEQYF
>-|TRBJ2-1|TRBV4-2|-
TGTGCCAGCAGCCAAGAAGCGCCTTCGATAGCGGATAACTACAATGAGCAGTTCTTC
CASSQEAPSIADNYNEQFF
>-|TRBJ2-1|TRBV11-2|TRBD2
TGTGCCAGCAGCCCAAGCGGGGCCTACAATGAGCAGTTCTTC
CASSPSGAYNEQFF
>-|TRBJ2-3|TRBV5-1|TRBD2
TGCGCCAGCAGCCTCTACCGACTTGGGGGAGGGCTTGGAGATACGCAGTATTTT
CASSLYRLGGGLGDTQYF
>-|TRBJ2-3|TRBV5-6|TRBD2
TGTGCCAGCAGCCTAGCGGGTGGTACGCAGTATTTT
CASSLAGGTQYF
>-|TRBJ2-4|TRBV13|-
TGTGCCAGCGGAGGGGCCGAAGCCAAAAACATTCAGTACTTC
CASGGAEAKNIQYF
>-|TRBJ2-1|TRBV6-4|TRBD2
TGTGCCAGCAGTGTTTCTAGCGGGTACAATGAGCAGTTCTTC
CASSVSSGYNEQFF
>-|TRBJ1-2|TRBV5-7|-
TGTGCCAGCAGCTTTGGGATCGGGAGCTATGGCTACACCTTC
CASSFGIGSYGYTF
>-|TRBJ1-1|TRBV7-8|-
TGTGCCAGCAGCCCGACAGCAAATATCGACACTGAAGCTTTCTTT
CASSPTANIDTEAFF
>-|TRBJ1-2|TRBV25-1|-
TGTGCCAGCAGCCCAACCGGGGGGTTGTATGGCTACACCTTC
CASSPTGGLYGYTF
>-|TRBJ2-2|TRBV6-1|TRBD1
TGTGCCGGCCAGATTGGACAGGGGGCGGCCGGGGAGCTGTTTTTT
CAGQIGQGAAGELFF
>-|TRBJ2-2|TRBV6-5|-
TGTGCCAGCAGTCCAGGACAGAGCACCGGGGAGCTGTTTTTT
CASSPGQSTGELFF
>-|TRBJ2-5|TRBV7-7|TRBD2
TGTGCTAGCAGCCCCCTAGCGGTACGGTCGTACCAAGAGACCCAGTACTTC
CASSPLAVRSYQETQYF
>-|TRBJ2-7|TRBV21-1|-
TGTGCCAGCAGCAAATTCACAGGGGTTTGTTACGAGCAGTACTTC
CASSKFTGVCYEQYF
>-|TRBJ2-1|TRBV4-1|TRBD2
TGCGCCAGCAGCCAACATTACTCGACTAGCGGTTACAATGAGCAGTTCTTC
CASSQHYSTSGYNEQFF
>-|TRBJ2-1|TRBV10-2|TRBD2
TGCGCCAGCAGTCTAGCGGGAGGGCCCCCCAATGAGCAGTTCTTC
CASSLAGGPPNEQFF
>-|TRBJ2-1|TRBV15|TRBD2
TGTGCCACCAGCAGAGGGGGCGGGGGGGGTTACAATGAGCAGTTCTTC
CATSRGGGGGYNEQFF
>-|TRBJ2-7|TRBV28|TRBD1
TGTGCCAGCAGTCCGTGGACAGGGGGGGCCTACGAGCAGTACTTC
CASSPWTGGAYEQYF
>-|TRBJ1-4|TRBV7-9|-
TGTGCCAGCAGCTTAATCAGGGAACAAACTAATGAAAAACTGTTTTTT
CASSLIREQTNEKLFF
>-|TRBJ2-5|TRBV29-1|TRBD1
TGCAGCGTAGAGTATGACAGGGCCCCTCAAACTCAGTACTTC
CSVEYDRAPQTQYF
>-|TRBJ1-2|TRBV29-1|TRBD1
TGCAGCGTTGGATCCCTCTCACAGGGGGCCCGTGATGGCTACACCTTC
CSVGSLSQGARDGYTF
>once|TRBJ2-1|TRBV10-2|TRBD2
TGCGCCAGCATTAGCGGGGGGGAAATCTCCTACAATGAGCAGTTCTTC
CASISGGEISYNEQFF
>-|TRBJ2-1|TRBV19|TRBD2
TGTGCCAGTAGTATAGAAGGACTAGCGGGAGTCAGTTGGATCGGCTACAATGAGCAGTTCTTC
CASSIEGLAGVSWIGYNEQFF
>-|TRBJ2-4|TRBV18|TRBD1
TGTGCCAGCTCACGGACGGGACAGGGGCGAGACATTCAGTACTTC
CASSRTGQGRDIQYF